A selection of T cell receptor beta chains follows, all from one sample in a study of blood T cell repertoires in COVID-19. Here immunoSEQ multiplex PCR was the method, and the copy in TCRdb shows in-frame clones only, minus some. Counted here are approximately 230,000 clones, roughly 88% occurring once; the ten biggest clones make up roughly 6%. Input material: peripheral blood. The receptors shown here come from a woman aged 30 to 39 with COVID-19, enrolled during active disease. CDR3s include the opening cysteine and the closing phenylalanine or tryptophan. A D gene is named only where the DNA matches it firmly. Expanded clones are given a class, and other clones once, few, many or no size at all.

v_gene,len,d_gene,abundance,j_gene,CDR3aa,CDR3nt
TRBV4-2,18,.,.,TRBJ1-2,CASSQARITAETTGGYTF,TGTGCCAGCAGCCAGGCGAGGATTACGGCGGAAACAACAGGGGGCTACACCTTC
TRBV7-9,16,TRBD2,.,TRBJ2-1,CASSSPRGGRYNEQFF,TGTGCCAGCAGCTCTCCCCGCGGCGGGAGATACAATGAGCAGTTCTTC
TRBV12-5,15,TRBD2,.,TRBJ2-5,CASGLVLAGQETQYF,TGTGCTAGTGGTTTGGTACTAGCGGGTCAAGAGACCCAGTACTTC
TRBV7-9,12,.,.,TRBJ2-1,CASSLAGAGQFF,TGTGCCAGCAGCTTAGCGGGGGCGGGGCAGTTCTTC
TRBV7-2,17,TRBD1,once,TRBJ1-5,CASSSSRDRYSNQPQHF,TGTGCCAGCAGCTCCTCCCGGGACAGATATAGCAATCAGCCCCAGCATTTT
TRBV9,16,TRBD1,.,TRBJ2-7,CASSVAGTGSIYEQYF,TGTGCCAGCAGCGTAGCCGGGACAGGGTCGATCTACGAGCAGTACTTC
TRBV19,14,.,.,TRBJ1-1,CASSMGTSVTEAFF,TGTGCCAGTAGTATGGGGACTTCTGTCACTGAAGCTTTCTTT
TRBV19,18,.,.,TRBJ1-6,CASSTGRGDRSYNSPLHF,TGTGCCAGTAGCACGGGTCGTGGTGACCGCTCCTATAATTCACCCCTCCACTTT
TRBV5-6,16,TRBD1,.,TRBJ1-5,CASSRGDSYSNQPQHF,TGTGCCAGCAGTAGGGGGGACAGTTATAGCAATCAGCCCCAGCATTTT
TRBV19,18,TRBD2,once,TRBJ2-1,CATASGTSPSGSFGEQFF,TGTGCCACCGCCTCCGGGACTAGTCCCTCAGGGTCGTTTGGTGAGCAGTTCTTC
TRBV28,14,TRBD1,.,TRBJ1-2,CASEGTGGPYGYTF,TGTGCCAGCGAAGGGACAGGCGGGCCCTATGGCTACACCTTC
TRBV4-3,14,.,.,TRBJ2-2,CASSQAQKTGELFF,TGCGCCAGCAGCCAAGCCCAGAAGACCGGGGAGCTGTTTTTT
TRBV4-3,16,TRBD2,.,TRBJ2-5,CASSQDHGREVKTQYF,TGCGCCAGCAGCCAAGATCATGGGCGGGAGGTAAAGACCCAGTACTTC
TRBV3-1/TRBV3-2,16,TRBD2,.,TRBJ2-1,CASSQVGGGNRLEQFF,TGTGCCAGCAGCCAAGTCGGCGGGGGGAATCGGCTGGAGCAGTTCTTC
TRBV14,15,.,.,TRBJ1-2,CASSQAGVGGYGYTF,TGTGCCAGCAGCCAAGCGGGTGTTGGCGGCTATGGCTACACCTTC
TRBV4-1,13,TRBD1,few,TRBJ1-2,CASSLQTGYGYTF,TGCGCCAGCAGCCTTCAGACAGGGTATGGCTACACCTTC
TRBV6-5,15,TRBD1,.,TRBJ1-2,CASSPGDREQYGYTF,TGTGCCAGCAGTCCCGGGGACAGAGAGCAGTATGGCTACACCTTC
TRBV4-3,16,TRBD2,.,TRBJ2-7,CASSQELGLAGAEQYF,TGCGCCAGCAGCCAGGAACTGGGACTAGCGGGGGCCGAGCAGTACTTC
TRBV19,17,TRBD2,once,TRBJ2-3,CASRHPGLAGGADTQYF,TGTGCCAGTAGACATCCGGGACTAGCGGGAGGGGCAGATACGCAGTATTTT
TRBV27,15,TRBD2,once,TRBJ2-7,CASSPTSGGSYEQYF,TGTGCCAGCAGTCCAACTAGCGGGGGGTCCTACGAGCAGTACTTC
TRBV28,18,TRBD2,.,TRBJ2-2,CASIQAGLAGGRTGELFF,TGTGCCAGCATCCAAGCGGGACTAGCGGGAGGCCGGACCGGGGAGCTGTTTTTT
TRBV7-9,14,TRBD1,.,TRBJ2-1,CASSPGQGVHEQFF,TGTGCCAGCAGCCCGGGACAGGGTGTGCATGAGCAGTTCTTC
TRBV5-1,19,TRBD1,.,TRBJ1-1,CASSLEGPGQGGDGTEAFF,TGCGCCAGCAGCTTGGAAGGACCGGGACAGGGTGGTGATGGCACTGAAGCTTTCTTT
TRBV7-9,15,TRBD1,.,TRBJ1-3,CASSFQGASGNTIYF,TGTGCCAGCAGCTTTCAGGGGGCATCCGGAAACACCATATATTTT
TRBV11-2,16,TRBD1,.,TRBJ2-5,CASSPAGGGYVETQYF,TGTGCCAGCAGCCCAGCAGGGGGCGGGTATGTGGAGACCCAGTACTTC
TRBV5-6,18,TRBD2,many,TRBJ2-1,CASSLLRLAGSSYNEQFF,TGTGCCAGCAGCTTGCTCCGACTAGCGGGAAGCTCCTACAATGAGCAGTTCTTC
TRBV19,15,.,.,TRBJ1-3,CASRGGVGSGNTIYF,TGTGCCAGCCGAGGGGGGGTGGGTTCTGGAAACACCATATATTTT
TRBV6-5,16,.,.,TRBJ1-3,CASSYGWASSGNTIYF,TGTGCCAGCAGTTACGGATGGGCCTCCTCTGGAAACACCATATATTTT
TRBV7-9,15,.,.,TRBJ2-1,CASSSTRRLYNEQFF,TGTGCCAGCAGCTCCACCCGACGACTCTACAATGAGCAGTTCTTC
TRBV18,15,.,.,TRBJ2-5,CASSPPSRGRETQYF,TGTGCCAGCTCACCACCCTCAAGAGGGCGGGAGACCCAGTACTTC